This T cell receptor beta chain is drawn from a study of T cell responses to AZD1222 COVID-19 vaccine. Concerning this clone itself: What it binds is not known.

V was clipped by 0 bases and J by 9 bases, with 10 bases between them. Germline values: CDR1 SGHRS, CDR2 YFSETQ. This CDR3 has 13 residues. Overall study findings and caveats: Baseline serostatus was positive in only a handful of AZD1222 recipients. Spike-specific TCR breadth and depth went up after people got two AZD1222 doses. Donors in the cohort were predominantly white British and more often female, and clonal diversity was possibly underestimated.

The table came from immunoSEQ multiplex PCR; TCRdb's copy has only in-frame clones and leaves some out. Here the sample spans over 100,000 clones, about nine tenths being singletons. The sequence derives from an adult in good health. The chain employs TRBV5-1 and TRBJ1-3; D is uncertain. The sample was peripheral blood, taken on day 0 of AZD1222 vaccination. The CDR3 DNA follows: TGCGCCAGCAGCTTGGAGCAGATCGGCACCATATATTTT. The encoded protein is CASSLEQIGTIYF.